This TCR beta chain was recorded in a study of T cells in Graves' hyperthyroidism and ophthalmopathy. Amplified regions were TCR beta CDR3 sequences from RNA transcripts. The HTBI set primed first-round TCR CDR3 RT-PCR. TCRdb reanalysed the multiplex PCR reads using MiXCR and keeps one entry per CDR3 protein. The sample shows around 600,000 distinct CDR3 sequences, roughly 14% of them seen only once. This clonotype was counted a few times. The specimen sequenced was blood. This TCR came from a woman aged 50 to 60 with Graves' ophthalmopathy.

The CDR3 region is CASSQGVNEQFF. The CDR3 DNA is TGCGCCAGCAGCCAAGGCGTCAATGAGCAGTTCTTC. This sequence joins TRBV4-1 and TRBJ2-1, with unresolved D. The CDR3 covers 12 residues. The germline CDR1 and CDR2 sequences are MGHRA and YSYEKL. The V end was cut by 1 base, the J end by 6 bases, with 4 bases between.